Presented here are 26 T cell receptor beta chains from one specimen sequenced in a study of T cell responses to AZD1222 COVID-19 vaccine. Generated by immunoSEQ multiplex PCR, the TCRdb table keeps only in-frame clones and is missing some. The data hold around 100,000 clones, with around 88% observed a single time. Specimen: peripheral blood, collected on day 0 of AZD1222 vaccination. Receptors originate from an adult in good health.

The chain combines TRBV5-1 with TRBJ2-1; no firm D call. The CDR3 totals 14 residues. V lost 4 bases, J lost 5 bases, and 13 bases lay in between. Per germline, CDR1 SGHRS and CDR2 YFSETQ. The CDR3 DNA reads TGCGCCAGCAGCCCGCAAGTGCACCACAATGAGCAGTTCTTC. Its translation is CASSPQVHHNEQFF.

This clone was observed a few times. The V and J genes are TRBV7-9 and TRBJ1-1; TRBD1 agrees at 7 bases. Germline CDR1 SEHNR, CDR2 FQNEAQ (reference sequence). CDR3 size: 16 residues. Losses at the gene ends were 3 bases for V and 3 bases for J; bases not matched to a gene: 10. The CDR3, as DNA: TGTGCCAGCAGCTTCCCCCGACAGGGTTCGGACACTGAAGCTTTCTTT. It encodes CASSFPRQGSDTEAFF.

In this sample, this clone turned up a few times. V and J are TRBV7-2 and TRBJ2-7; tentative D call: TRBD1 (5 bases). CDR1 and CDR2 (germline): SGHTA, FQGNSA. The V end was cut by 5 bases, the J end by 5 bases, with 16 bases between. There are 14 residues in the CDR3. CDR3 sequence (DNA): TGTGCCAGCAGCCCTCGACAGTCAGGCGACGAGCAGTACTTC. Translated: CASSPRQSGDEQYF.

The rearrangement uses TRBV6-2 or TRBV6-3 and TRBJ1-4, with a tentative D call TRBD1 (6 bases). The germline V and J ends were trimmed by 6 bases and 5 bases, with 19 bases remaining between them. This CDR3 is built from 16 residues. Germline assignment: CDR1 MNHEY and CDR2 SVGEGT. CDR3 loop: CASSRTVVVGNEKLFF. In DNA, the CDR3 is TGTGCCAGCAGCCGGACAGTCGTTGTTGGGAATGAAAAACTGTTTTTT.

The chain is built from TRBV29-1 and TRBJ1-2; D unclear. Per germline, CDR1 SQVTM and CDR2 ANQGSEA. V lost 7 bases and J lost 6, with 15 bases in between. The CDR3 covers 12 residues. CDR3 region: CSALTWNHGYTF. The DNA of the CDR3 is TGCAGCGCGTTGACCTGGAACCATGGCTACACCTTC. The full variable domain, completed using reference TRBV29-1 and TRBJ1-2, is SAVISQKPSRDICQRGTSLTIQCQVDSQVTMMFWYRQQPGQSLTLIATANQGSEATYESGFVIDKFPISRPNLTFSTLTVSNMSPEDSSIYLCSALTWNHGYTFGSGTRLTVV.

This chain links TRBV13 with TRBJ1-2, with 7 positions matching TRBD1. This CDR3 has 15 residues. V lost 6 bases and J lost 3; bases outside the gene matches: 10. CDR1 and CDR2 from the germline V gene are PRHDT and FYEKMQ (reference sequence). The chain's CDR3 is CASSRGDRSYYGYTF. The CDR3, as DNA: TGTGCCAGCAGTAGGGGGGACAGATCATACTATGGCTACACCTTC.

The chain uses TRBV24-1 and TRBJ2-5, with TRBD2 matching 9 bases. The CDR3 totals 13 residues. CDR1 and CDR2 (germline): KGHDR, SFDVKD. The trim removed 5 bases at V and 4 bases at J, leaving 1 base unmatched. CDR3 loop: CATSGGGGETQYF. CDR3 DNA: TGTGCCACCAGTGGCGGGGGGGGAGAGACCCAGTACTTC.

A single count supports this clone. The gene calls are TRBV6-5 and TRBJ1-5; D not resolved. This CDR3 is 14 amino acids long. In germline, CDR1 is MNHEY, CDR2 SVGAGI. The germline V and J ends were trimmed by 10 bases and 0 bases, with 13 bases remaining between them. CDR3 in amino acids: CATKRPRSNQPQHF. DNA of the CDR3: TGTGCCACCAAACGGCCGCGTAGCAATCAGCCCCAGCATTTT.

This clone was recorded once. V usage is TRBV5-1 and J usage is TRBJ2-1, with D unclear. Deletions cut 0 bases from V and 0 bases from J, with 10 bases between. Per germline, CDR1 SGHRS and CDR2 YFSETQ. This CDR3 is built from 16 residues. As DNA, the CDR3 is TGCGCCAGCAGCTTGGCCGGTGGCGGCTCCTACAATGAGCAGTTCTTC. Protein product: CASSLAGGGSYNEQFF.

The chain is built from TRBV12-3 or TRBV12-4 and TRBJ1-3; D remains ambiguous. V dropped 2 bases and J dropped 8 bases, with 10 bases sitting between them. The CDR3 is 13 amino acids. The CDR3 sequence: CASSLSPRYTIYF. The CDR3 coding sequence is TGTGCCAGCAGTTTATCGCCCAGGTACACCATATATTTT.

The chain couples TRBV5-6 to TRBJ2-5; 10 bases line up with TRBD2. The germline V gene has CDR1 SGHDT and CDR2 YYEEEE. This CDR3 has 12 residues. The trim removed 6 bases at V and 5 bases at J, leaving 1 base unmatched. The CDR3 protein is CASKTSGETQYF. CDR3 DNA: TGTGCCAGCAAGACTAGCGGGGAGACCCAGTACTTC.

The genes are TRBV6-1 and TRBJ2-7; 11 bases fit TRBD1. Trimming removed 2 bases from V and 5 bases from J; junction bases left unmatched: 5. The CDR3 extends over 15 amino acids. Germline lookup yields CDR1 MNHNS and CDR2 SASEGT. The CDR3 bases are TGTGCCAGCAGTGAACCGGACAGGGGGCGAAACGAGCAGTACTTC. This encodes CASSEPDRGRNEQYF.

The rearrangement joins TRBV5-1 to TRBJ2-1; D not resolved. The CDR3 sequence is 15 residues long. CDR1 and CDR2 (germline): SGHRS, YFSETQ. V shed 5 bases and J shed 7 bases, with 19 bases lying between them. CDR3 in amino acids: CASSLPSPLTNEQFF. The CDR3 DNA reads TGCGCCAGCAGTCTGCCCAGTCCCCTTACAAATGAGCAGTTCTTC.

This sequence joins TRBV7-3 and TRBJ2-3, with 10 bases lining up with TRBD1. CDR3 length: 15 amino acids. The V and J ends lost 7 bases and 2 bases, in that order; junction bases with no gene match: 6. Germline CDR1 reads SGHTA; CDR2 reads FQGTGA. In DNA form, the CDR3 reads TGTGCCAGCAAGCGACAGGGGGCGTTCACAGATACGCAGTATTTT. Its translation: CASKRQGAFTDTQYF.

The V and J genes are TRBV6-5 and TRBJ2-1, with 9 bases lining up with TRBD2. The CDR3 loop spans 15 amino acids. The V segment lost 6 bases and the J segment 2 bases; nucleotides outside the gene matches: 5. Germline CDR1 and CDR2: MNHEY and SVGAGI. The CDR3 sequence is CASRLGLATYNEQFF. CDR3 DNA sequence: TGTGCCAGCAGACTCGGACTAGCGACCTACAATGAGCAGTTCTTC.

This clone appeared once. The rearrangement uses TRBV7-9 and TRBJ1-2; 7 nucleotides line up with TRBD1. J was trimmed by 7 bases and V by 5 bases; bases with no gene match: 4. The CDR3 has 12 residues. Germline CDR1 reads SEHNR; CDR2 reads FQNEAQ (reference sequence). The CDR3 bases are TGTGCCAGCAGCCGGGACAGACCTGGCTACACCTTC. Its translation is CASSRDRPGYTF. The entire variable domain, with the rest obtained from reference TRBV7-9 and TRBJ1-2, is as follows: DTGVSQNPRHKITKRGQNVTFRCDPISEHNRLYWYRQTLGQGPEFLTYFQNEAQLEKSRLLSDRFSAERPKGSFSTLEIQRTEQGDSAMYLCASSRDRPGYTFGSGTRLTVV.

The V call is TRBV28, the J call TRBJ1-3; TRBD1 matches 9 bases. The J segment lost 0 bases and the V segment lost 6 bases, leaving 6 bases of the junction unmatched. Germline V gene data show CDR1 as MDHEN and CDR2 as SYDVKM. CDR3 length equals 16 residues. Written as DNA, the CDR3 is TGTGCCAGCAGGTGGGGGACAGGGTCCTCTGGAAACACCATATATTTT. As protein: CASRWGTGSSGNTIYF.

The J gene is TRBJ2-7, the V gene TRBV10-3, with 7 positions matching TRBD1. This CDR3 has 13 residues. Germline CDR1 reads ENHRY; CDR2 reads SYGVKD. V trimming: 8 bases; J trimming: 5 bases; junction bases outside the gene matches: 9. DNA for the CDR3: TGTGCCATCGGGGGAGTAGGGGGCGACGAGCAGTACTTC. Translation: CAIGGVGGDEQYF.

The rearrangement joins TRBV28 to TRBJ1-1, with a possible D match to TRBD1 (5 bases). Germline values: CDR1 MDHEN, CDR2 SYDVKM. The CDR3 has 13 amino acids. V dropped 6 bases and J dropped 5 bases, with 13 bases sitting between them. CDR3 sequence (DNA): TGTGCCAGCAGCCCACCGGGGGGGACTGAAGCTTTCTTT. Translated, it gives CASSPPGGTEAFF. Together with reference TRBV28 and TRBJ1-1, the CDR3 gives the full variable domain: DVKVTQSSRYLVKRTGEKVFLECVQDMDHENMFWYRQDPGLGLRLIYFSYDVKMKEKGDIPEGYSVSREKKERFSLILESASTNQTSMYLCASSPPGGTEAFFGQGTRLTVV.

V is TRBV9 and J is TRBJ2-1; 7 bases match TRBD2. The CDR3 has 16 residues. V trimming: 2 bases; J trimming: 4 bases; junction bases outside the gene matches: 9. In germline, CDR1 is SGDLS, CDR2 YYNGEE. The CDR3 DNA is TGTGCCAGCAGCGTTCTTGGGGGAGGGGTGTACAATGAGCAGTTCTTC. Its protein product is CASSVLGGGVYNEQFF.

The chain combines TRBV27 with TRBJ1-2, with D unclear. The CDR3 totals 16 residues. The germline V gene has CDR1 MNHEY and CDR2 SMNVEV (reference sequence). V was trimmed by 3 bases and J by 4 bases, leaving 18 bases between them. CDR3 sequence reads: CASSLSYPLSAYGYTF. The CDR3 nucleotides are TGTGCCAGCAGTTTGAGTTATCCCCTTTCGGCCTATGGCTACACCTTC.

This clone appeared a few times. V is TRBV5-4 and J is TRBJ2-5; 7 bases agree with TRBD2. This CDR3 region has 13 residues. V was pared by 0 bases and J by 5 bases, with 1 base of the junction left unmatched. The germline V gene encodes CDR1 SGHNT and CDR2 YYREEE (reference sequence). CDR3 nucleotide sequence: TGTGCCAGCAGCTTGGCCGGGGGGGAGACCCAGTACTTC. Translated, it gives CASSLAGGETQYF.

This chain uses TRBV7-3 with TRBJ2-2; the D gene is possibly TRBD2 (5 bases). The CDR3 has 14 amino acids. Germline V lookup: CDR1 SGHTA, CDR2 FQGTGA. Between the trimmed V and J ends, which lost 5 bases and 1 base, there was a span of 8 bases. DNA for the CDR3: TGTGCCAGCAGCCCCCGGGAGAACACCGGGGAGCTGTTTTTT. Its translation: CASSPRENTGELFF.

V is TRBV10-1 and J is TRBJ2-2; TRBD2 might be the D (6 bases). This CDR3 spans 16 amino acids. V was clipped by 10 bases and J by 6 bases, with 24 bases between them. Germline V gene sequence: CDR1 WNHNN, CDR2 SYGVQD (reference sequence). Here the CDR3 DNA reads TGCGCCAACCGACCAACTCCGAGTCAGCGGGCCGGGGAGCTGTTTTTT. This codes for CANRPTPSQRAGELFF.

This chain links TRBV20-1 with TRBJ1-1; D is unresolved. This CDR3 region has 11 residues. The germline CDR1 and CDR2 sequences are DFQATT and SNEGSKA (reference sequence). The V end lost 1 base, the J end lost 3 bases, and 3 bases lay between the germline ends. CDR3 in DNA: TGCAGTGCTAGAGGGGACACTGAAGCTTTCTTT. Translation: CSARGDTEAFF.

The V gene is TRBV5-1, the J gene TRBJ2-7; D is unclear. This CDR3 has 15 amino acids. Per germline, CDR1 SGHRS and CDR2 YFSETQ. V lost 0 bases to trimming and J lost 0 bases, with 10 bases between them. CDR3 nucleotide sequence: TGCGCCAGCAGCTTGGCGGGCCTTGACTCCTACGAGCAGTACTTC. Translated: CASSLAGLDSYEQYF.